This T cell receptor beta chain derives from a study of blood T cell repertoires in COVID-19. Participants were aged roughly 18 to 89 years, lived in 20 to 30 US areas, and enrolled virtually. Clinical histories supplied by participants themselves formed the basis of cohort assignment. Symptom resolution, clearance, or two negative PCRs marked the recovered donors of Cohort 3. This CDR3 is built from 14 residues. Germline V lookup: CDR1 SGHRS, CDR2 YFSETQ. Trimming stripped 4 bases from V and 9 bases from J, with 14 bases between. Original processing methods: Counts of nucleated cells, estimated from reference gene primer amplification, were obtained. Here immunoSEQ multiplex PCR was the method, and the copy in TCRdb shows in-frame clones only, minus some. The DNA was the basis for D and trimming; V, J and clone size are from that table. This table holds over 400,000 clones, around nine tenths found once.

This chain uses TRBV5-1 with TRBJ1-6; D is undetermined. The TCR comes from a woman aged 55-69 years who had recovered from COVID-19. Sample: PBMCs or T cells enriched from blood (not recorded which). The CDR3 DNA follows: TGCGCCAGCAGCGGCCAACTAGAAAGTTCACCCCTCCACTTT. Its translation: CASSGQLESSPLHF.